The source of this TCR beta chain is a study of T cells in Graves' hyperthyroidism and ophthalmopathy. This clonotype came up a few times. Researchers took RNA transcripts and amplified the TCR beta CDR3 regions from them. The TCR CDR3 was amplified in a first-round RT-PCR using the HTBI primer set. MiXCR, applied by TCRdb to the multiplex PCR reads, yields one record per CDR3 protein. Of some 620,000 distinct CDR3 sequences in the sample, about a sixth were seen once. The germline CDR1 and CDR2 sequences are LNHDA and SQIVND (reference sequence). CDR3 size: 13 residues. The V end lost 4 bases, the J end lost 3 bases, and 7 bases lay between the germline ends.

The sample was blood. The genes are TRBV19 and TRBJ2-1; D gene unclear. The TCR sequence derives from a woman aged 25 to 39 with Graves' hyperthyroidism. In DNA form, the CDR3 reads TGTGCCAGTAGTACCAACTTCTACAATGAGCAGTTCTTC. Translated, it gives CASSTNFYNEQFF.